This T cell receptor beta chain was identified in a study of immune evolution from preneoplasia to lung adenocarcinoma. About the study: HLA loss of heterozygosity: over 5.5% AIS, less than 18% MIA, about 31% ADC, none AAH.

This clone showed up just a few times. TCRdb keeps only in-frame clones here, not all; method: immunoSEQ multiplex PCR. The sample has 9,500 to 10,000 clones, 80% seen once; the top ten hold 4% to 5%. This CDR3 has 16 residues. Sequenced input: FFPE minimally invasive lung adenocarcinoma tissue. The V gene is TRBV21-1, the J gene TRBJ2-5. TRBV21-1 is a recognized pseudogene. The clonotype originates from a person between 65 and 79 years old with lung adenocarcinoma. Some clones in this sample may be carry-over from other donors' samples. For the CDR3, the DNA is TGTGCCAGCAGCACTCCCCGGGACGAGCATAAAGAGACCCAGTACTTC. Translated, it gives CASSTPRDEHKETQYF.